This TCR beta chain is from a study of blood T cell repertoires in COVID-19. Across the whole study: Samples came from the United States, Italy and Spain, spanning acute and convalescent COVID-19. PBMCs, B-cell-depleted T cells, or T cells were the source of the cDNA or gDNA that made up the material.

Per the study methods: Estimation of nucleated cell counts relied on the amplification of reference gene primers. This table comes from immunoSEQ multiplex PCR, and its TCRdb copy is limited to in-frame clones, with some not included. V, J and clone size are those of that table, while D and trimming were read from the DNA. The data show around 230,000 clones, approximately 82% seen once. CDR3 size: 14 residues. Germline CDR1 and CDR2: SGHDT and YYEEEE. Unmatched junction bases numbered 3, after V lost 0 bases and J lost 5 bases. The specimen sequenced was peripheral blood. The chain links TRBV5-6 to TRBJ2-5; 8 nucleotides agree with TRBD2. This TCR derives from a woman in her forties or fifties with acute or convalescent COVID-19. The CDR3 loop reads CASSLGLARETQYF. The CDR3 nucleotides are TGTGCCAGCAGCTTGGGACTAGCGCGCGAGACCCAGTACTTC.